Presented here are 22 T cell receptor beta chains from one specimen sequenced in a study of shared T cell receptors in the human thymus. Measured with immunoSEQ multiplex PCR; TCRdb has only the in-frame clones, and not every one. The data contain hundreds of thousands of clones, around 87% of them singletons. The data also belong to a second study, concerning human thymus T cells.

Sequencing used thymocytes. The receptors were gathered from a boy in the first two years of life with a congenital heart defect.

The chain couples TRBV14 to TRBJ2-7; D possibly corresponds to TRBD1 (5 bases). V gave up 0 bases and J gave up 3 bases, with 15 bases separating them. CDR3 length equals 16 residues. Germline V gene sequence: CDR1 SGHDN, CDR2 FVKESK. CDR3 bases: TGTGCCAGCAGCCAAGAAAGCCCAGGGTTGCGCTACGAGCAGTACTTC. Translated, it gives CASSQESPGLRYEQYF.

The V and J genes are TRBV14 and TRBJ2-6, with D possibly being TRBD1 (6 bases). This CDR3 is 17 amino acids long. CDR1 is SGHDN and CDR2 is FVKESK in the germline V gene. Trimming shortened V by 4 bases and J by 1 base, and 14 bases separated the two germline ends. CDR3 sequence (DNA): TGTGCCAGCAGCCCGTCCCGGGACAAATCTGGGGCCAACGTCCTGACTTTC. This translates into CASSPSRDKSGANVLTF.

The V and J genes are TRBV11-3 and TRBJ2-2; the match to TRBD1 covers 7 bases. The CDR3 covers 16 residues. V lost 1 base and J lost 0; bases outside the gene matches: 2. Germline V gene lookup returns CDR1 SGHNT and CDR2 YENEEA. CDR3 DNA: TGTGCCAGCAGCTTAGGGGGACAGCCGAACACCGGGGAGCTGTTTTTT. Its protein is CASSLGGQPNTGELFF.

CDR3 nucleotides: TGTGCCAGCAGCCTTCAGGGGGCCAGGACGATCTCTGGAAACACCATATATTTT. Translating it yields CASSLQGARTISGNTIYF. The V and J genes are TRBV5-5 and TRBJ1-3; 8 bases fit TRBD1. Germline V lookup: CDR1 SGHKS, CDR2 YYEKEE (reference sequence). The CDR3 is 18 amino acids. The V and J ends lost 4 bases and 0 bases, in that order; junction bases with no gene match: 12.

This chain connects TRBV4-3 to TRBJ2-1; 14 bases are shared with TRBD2. J gave up 4 bases and V 4 bases, and 9 bases lay outside the gene matches. The CDR3 length is 18 residues. Germline V gene data show CDR1 as LGHNA and CDR2 as YSLEER. CDR3 DNA sequence: TGCGCCAGCAGCCCCAGGACTAGCGGGAGGCCGCCGTACAATGAGCAGTTCTTC. Translated: CASSPRTSGRPPYNEQFF.

V and J are TRBV27 and TRBJ2-7; 11 bases map to TRBD2. The germline CDR1 and CDR2 sequences are MNHEY and SMNVEV (reference sequence). With 3 bases clipped from V and 3 bases from J, the junction kept 10 bases outside the gene matches. This CDR3 is 17 amino acids long. The CDR3 sequence: CASSLTGGLAVLYEQYF. The DNA for the CDR3 is TGTGCCAGCAGTTTGACAGGGGGACTAGCGGTACTCTACGAGCAGTACTTC.

The chain carries TRBV25-1 and TRBJ1-1, with D uncertain. V was shortened by 2 bases and J by 1 base, with 5 bases between the two germline ends. The CDR3 sequence is 13 residues long. Germline loops: CDR1 MGHDK, CDR2 SYGVNS. The CDR3 spells CASSESENTEAFF. The CDR3 DNA sequence: TGTGCCAGCAGTGAAAGCGAGAACACTGAAGCTTTCTTT.

The chain joins TRBV7-9 to TRBJ1-1; D ambiguous. CDR1 and CDR2 from the germline V gene are SEHNR and FQNEAQ (reference sequence). CDR3 length equals 13 residues. The V and J ends lost 5 bases and 1 base respectively, with 8 bases between them. CDR3 sequence (DNA): TGTGCCAGCAGCCACTCAGGGAACACTGAAGCTTTCTTT. Amino acids: CASSHSGNTEAFF. Filled out from reference TRBV7-9 and TRBJ1-1, the complete variable domain reads DTGVSQNPRHKITKRGQNVTFRCDPISEHNRLYWYRQTLGQGPEFLTYFQNEAQLEKSRLLSDRFSAERPKGSFSTLEIQRTEQGDSAMYLCASSHSGNTEAFFGQGTRLTVV.

The chain couples TRBV30 to TRBJ2-5, with 7 bases aligning to TRBD2. Losses at the gene ends were 5 bases for V and 0 bases for J; bases not matched to a gene: 6. Germline V gene data show CDR1 as GTSNPN and CDR2 as SVGIG (reference sequence). The CDR3 covers 14 residues. The CDR3 coding sequence is TGTGCCTGGGCTGGACTAGTCCACCAAGAGACCCAGTACTTC. Translated: CAWAGLVHQETQYF.

The chain joins TRBV19 to TRBJ2-7; the D is unclear. V was cut by 7 bases and J by 3 bases, with 13 bases left in between. This CDR3 region has 13 residues. CDR1 and CDR2 (germline): LNHDA, SQIVND (reference sequence). The DNA of the CDR3 is TGTGCCAGTATCACTAATGAATACTACGAGCAGTACTTC. This gives the protein CASITNEYYEQYF. Based on the CDR3 plus reference TRBV19 and TRBJ2-7, the full variable domain is DGGITQSPKYLFRKEGQNVTLSCEQNLNHDAMYWYRQDPGQGLRLIYYSQIVNDFQKGDIAEGYSVSREKKESFPLTVTSAQKNPTAFYLCASITNEYYEQYFGPGTRLTVT.

The CDR3 sequence is CAWIPGGGQGREKLFF. In DNA, the CDR3 is TGTGCCTGGATCCCCGGAGGGGGACAGGGACGCGAAAAACTGTTTTTT. The rearrangement links TRBV30 to TRBJ1-4; 9 bases map to TRBD1. Germline V gene data show CDR1 as GTSNPN and CDR2 as SVGIG (reference sequence). Losses at the gene ends were 4 bases for V and 8 bases for J; bases not matched to a gene: 14. CDR3 size: 16 residues.

In this sample, this clone turned up once. The chain employs TRBV4-1 and TRBJ2-5; 8 nucleotides match TRBD2. Germline V CDR1 and CDR2: MGHRA, YSYEKL. The V and J ends lost 3 bases and 9 bases, in that order; junction bases with no gene match: 15. The CDR3 totals 16 residues. The CDR3 protein is CASSHPGLGLALAQYF. DNA of the CDR3: TGCGCCAGCAGCCATCCGGGACTAGGGTTGGCGTTGGCCCAGTACTTC.

V is TRBV19 and J is TRBJ2-1, with 14 bases fitting TRBD2. There are 18 residues in the CDR3. Losses at the gene ends were 5 bases for V and 4 bases for J; bases not matched to a gene: 10. Germline V gene sequence: CDR1 LNHDA, CDR2 SQIVND (reference sequence). CDR3 in DNA: TGTGCCAGTAGTGTTTGCGGGACTAGCGGGAGTGGGTACAATGAGCAGTTCTTC. Translation gives CASSVCGTSGSGYNEQFF.

CDR3 amino acids: CASSLRLEVSSYEQYF. In DNA form, the CDR3 reads TGTGCCAGCAGTTTGAGGCTTGAGGTATCCTCCTACGAGCAGTACTTC. The chain employs TRBV28 and TRBJ2-7; no clear D. Per germline, CDR1 MDHEN and CDR2 SYDVKM. The V and J ends lost 3 bases and 0 bases respectively, with 15 bases between them. The CDR3 extends over 16 amino acids.

Concerning this clone: This specimen includes other DNA sequences encoding the same CDR3. V and J are TRBV5-6 and TRBJ2-5; weak D call: TRBD1 (5 bases). The CDR3 contains 13 residues. The V gene lost 0 bases and the J gene lost 4 bases, with 7 bases spanning the gap. The germline CDR1 and CDR2 sequences are SGHDT and YYEEEE. The CDR3 is CASSLARGETQYF. The CDR3 DNA sequence: TGTGCCAGCAGCTTGGCTAGGGGAGAGACCCAGTACTTC.

The J gene is TRBJ2-2, the V gene TRBV14, with D unresolved. CDR1 and CDR2 from the germline V gene are SGHDN and FVKESK. There are 18 residues in the CDR3. Trimming left V 0 bases short and J 2 bases short, with 16 bases between. The CDR3 coding sequence is TGTGCCAGCAGCCAAGATCATTACGGTGGAGCTAACACCGGGGAGCTGTTTTTT. This codes for CASSQDHYGGANTGELFF.

J is TRBJ2-1 and V is TRBV15, with D possibly being TRBD2 (5 bases). CDR1 LNHNV and CDR2 YYDKDF come from the germline V gene (reference sequence). The CDR3 has 18 residues. V was shortened by 5 bases and J by 8 bases, with 28 bases between the two germline ends. The CDR3 loop is CATSADRASSRLLDEQFF. CDR3 DNA sequence: TGTGCCACCAGCGCGGACCGGGCTAGCTCAAGGTTATTGGATGAGCAGTTCTTC.

This chain uses TRBV28 with TRBJ2-1; 11 nucleotides agree with TRBD2. The CDR3 consists of 16 residues. CDR1 is MDHEN and CDR2 is SYDVKM in the germline V gene. V was clipped by 5 bases and J by 4 bases; unmatched bases: 7. CDR3 DNA: TGTGCCAGCAGTCAGACTAGCGGGGCGCTTTACAATGAGCAGTTCTTC. Translating gives CASSQTSGALYNEQFF. Complete variable domain (other parts from reference TRBV28 and TRBJ2-1): DVKVTQSSRYLVKRTGEKVFLECVQDMDHENMFWYRQDPGLGLRLIYFSYDVKMKEKGDIPEGYSVSREKKERFSLILESASTNQTSMYLCASSQTSGALYNEQFFGPGTRLTVL.

Note on this clone: This CDR3 is also generated by other DNA sequences in the sample. The chain has TRBV18 and TRBJ2-4, with D perhaps matching TRBD2 (7 bases). The V gene lost 0 bases and the J gene lost 9 bases, with 15 bases spanning the gap. Germline V gives CDR1 KGHSH, CDR2 LQKENI. CDR3 size: 15 residues. CDR3 in DNA: TGTGCCAGCTCACCACCTTCCGGGGGGCCCGTCATTCAGTACTTC. Protein: CASSPPSGGPVIQYF.

The chain couples TRBV4-2 to TRBJ1-2; D call uncertain. The V gene lost 0 bases and the J gene lost 8 bases, with 10 bases spanning the gap. This CDR3 has 13 residues. Germline assignment: CDR1 LGHNA and CDR2 YNFKEQ. The CDR3 nucleotides read TGTGCCAGCAGCCAAGATCCACTAAGGGGCTACACCTTC. Amino acid sequence: CASSQDPLRGYTF.

The chain combines TRBV4-3 with TRBJ2-5, with 9 bases that match TRBD1. CDR3 size: 20 residues. J gave up 0 bases and V 0 bases, and 14 bases lay outside the gene matches. Per germline, CDR1 LGHNA and CDR2 YSLEER. The CDR3 loop is CASSQEAEGQGESDQETQYF. CDR3 coding DNA: TGCGCCAGCAGCCAAGAAGCAGAGGGACAGGGTGAATCGGACCAAGAGACCCAGTACTTC.

Concerning this clone: The same CDR3 is also encoded by other DNA sequences in this sample. The V call is TRBV27, the J call TRBJ2-2; D may be TRBD1 (6 bases). The germline V gene has CDR1 MNHEY and CDR2 SMNVEV (reference sequence). V was trimmed by 5 bases and J by 7 bases, leaving 8 bases between them. The CDR3 is made up of 12 amino acids. The CDR3 bases are TGTGCCAGCAGTGGGGGCAGCGGGGAGCTGTTTTTT. Protein: CASSGGSGELFF.